The sample holds many counts of the clone carrying this TCR beta chain. As yet, its antigen is unknown. This record belongs to a study of CD8+ T cells in alopecia areata. Per the germline V gene, CDR1 is GTSNPN and CDR2 is SVGIG (reference sequence). Deletions cut 7 bases from V and 4 bases from J, with 17 bases between. This CDR3 has 14 amino acids. General study points: Resident alphabeta T-cell populations of normal skin are likewise subject to sequencing in scalp samples.

Treatment meaning: oral pan-JAK inhibitor, 5-10 mg twice daily. Peripheral blood and lesional scalp punch biopsies came from alopecia areata patients. Extracted RNA was reverse transcribed, and the resulting cDNA served as sequencing template. The data were produced by immunoSEQ multiplex PCR, yet TCRdb's version contains in-frame clones alone and is incomplete. The repertoire has about 120,000 clones, 50% to 55% of them found once; the top ten carry approximately 0.5%. Source: CD4+ T cells sorted from blood, taken at week 4, from a patient treated with tofacitinib. This rearrangement joins TRBV30 to TRBJ2-1, with D unresolved. This TCR came from a human donor with alopecia areata. CDR3 coding DNA: TGTGCCTCGCCCATGGACGGATTTTACAATGAGCAGTTCTTC. Its translation: CASPMDGFYNEQFF. The whole variable domain, remainder taken from reference TRBV30 and TRBJ2-1, is SQTIHQWPATLVQPVGSPLSLECTVEGTSNPNLYWYRQAAGRGLQLLFYSVGIGQISSEVPQNLSASRPQDRQFILSSKKLLLSDSGFYLCASPMDGFYNEQFFGPGTRLTVL.